This TCR beta chain was documented in a study of T-cell reconstitution after alpha-beta-depleted transplantation in children. Study-level points and caveats: It was reported that alpha-beta T cells came from several hundred expanded graft clones (about two months after transplant). Surviving thymic progenitors and recipient T cells were the source of high TCRbeta diversity at day 60 in some patients. One year post-transplant, T-cell counts and diversity were largely derived from T cells produced anew.

During its preparation, the TCRbeta library received unique molecular identifiers. From the PCR reads, TCRdb called clonotypes with MiXCR, one entry per CDR3 protein. Of fewer than 700,000 distinct CDR3 sequences in the sample, 23% were seen once. This CDR3 is built from 15 residues. Trimming removed 6 bases from V and 9 bases from J, with 21 bases in between. This clonotype was counted at least ten times. Its cognate antigen is unknown. This rearrangement joins TRBV12-3 or TRBV12-4 to TRBJ2-1, with D possibly called TRBD1 or TRBD2 (5 bases each). This TCR was recovered from a boy younger than two who had a stem cell transplant for acute myeloid leukemia, so the T cells may come from the graft donor. Source: PBMCs, mostly from graft donor cells, taken 360 days after TCRalphabeta/CD19-depleted stem cell transplant. DNA for the CDR3: TGTGCCAGCAGATCGGCTAGCCCCAGGGCAATTGAGCAGTTCTTC. This sequence encodes CASRSASPRAIEQFF.